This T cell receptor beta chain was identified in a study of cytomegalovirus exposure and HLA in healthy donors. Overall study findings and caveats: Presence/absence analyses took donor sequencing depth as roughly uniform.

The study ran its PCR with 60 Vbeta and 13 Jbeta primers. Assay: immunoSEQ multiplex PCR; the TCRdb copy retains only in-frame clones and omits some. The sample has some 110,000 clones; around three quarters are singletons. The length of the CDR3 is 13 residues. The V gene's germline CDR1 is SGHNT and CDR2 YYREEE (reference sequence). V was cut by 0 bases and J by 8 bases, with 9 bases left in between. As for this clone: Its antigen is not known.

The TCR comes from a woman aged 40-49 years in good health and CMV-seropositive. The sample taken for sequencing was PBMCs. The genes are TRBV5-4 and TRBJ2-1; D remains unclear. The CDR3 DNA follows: TGTGCCAGCAGCTTGGCCCCCGGAGATGAGCAGTTCTTC. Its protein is CASSLAPGDEQFF.